This T cell receptor beta chain came from a study of regulatory T cells in long-lasting Graves disease. This clonotype was recorded many times. Arm-PCR of CDR3 regions and iRepertoire HTBI primers were used to build TCR beta libraries. TCRdb re-called the multiplex PCR reads with MiXCR, one entry per CDR3 protein. Of about 450,000 distinct CDR3 sequences in the sample, about a sixth were seen once. The CDR3 runs 14 residues. Trimming removed 2 bases from V and 2 bases from J, with 7 bases in between. The V gene's germline CDR1 is SGHAT and CDR2 FQNNGV. Time point noted: newly diagnosed GD, antithyroid drugs for less than 3 months. RNA isolated from PBMCs was used to make the TCR library. American Thyroid Association guidelines served as the basis for diagnosing Graves' disease. The same data also contributed to another study, on T cells in Graves' hyperthyroidism and ophthalmopathy. According to that study: It was uncontrolled infection, other autoimmune disease, pregnancy or lactation that excluded patients. RT-PCR in the first round (using the HTBI primer set) targeted the TCR CDR3.

This TCR was recovered from a woman in her 30s with Graves disease. The input for sequencing was peripheral blood mononuclear cells (PBMCs), taken at new diagnosis, from a patient treated with antithyroid drugs. This chain links TRBV11-2 with TRBJ1-5; D ambiguous. The CDR3 DNA sequence: TGTGCCAGCAGCTTAATTCTGGGCAATCAGCCCCAGCATTTT. Translation: CASSLILGNQPQHF. Looking up the rest from reference TRBV11-2 and TRBJ1-5 gives the full variable domain: EAGVAQSPRYKIIEKRQSVAFWCNPISGHATLYWYQQILGQGPKLLIQFQNNGVVDDSQLPKDRFSAERLKGVDSTLKIQPAKLEDSAVYLCASSLILGNQPQHFGDGTRLSIL.